The clone carrying this TCR beta chain was found many times. The antigen is not known. The data stem from a study of identical twins. Overall study findings and caveats: Interpretation of the results relied on cross-sectional statistical analysis and not on following the same donors.

All donors comprised healthy Caucasians. CDR1 and CDR2 (germline): SQVTM, ANQGSEA. This CDR3 contains 15 residues. V lost 4 bases and J lost 2; bases outside the gene matches: 4. TCRdb processed the 5' RACE reads anew with MiXCR; each CDR3 protein has one entry. Of 450,000 or so distinct CDR3 sequences in the sample, roughly 24% are singletons; the top ten hold roughly 3%. The sample was also reused in another study, on T cells expressing NK-cell markers. From that study: One observes that, in a few donors, these clonotypes were also the leading ones within the CD3+CD56-NKG2C+ fraction. Expanded NKG2C+ T cell clones were not confirmed as HCMV-specific.

Sample: CD4+ T cells sorted from blood. This chain connects TRBV29-1 to TRBJ2-1; 11 bases agree with TRBD2. This receptor was identified in a young woman in good health. The DNA of the CDR3 is TGCAGCGTTGCACCGGGACTAGCGGCCTACAATGAGCAGTTCTTC. The encoded protein is CSVAPGLAAYNEQFF.